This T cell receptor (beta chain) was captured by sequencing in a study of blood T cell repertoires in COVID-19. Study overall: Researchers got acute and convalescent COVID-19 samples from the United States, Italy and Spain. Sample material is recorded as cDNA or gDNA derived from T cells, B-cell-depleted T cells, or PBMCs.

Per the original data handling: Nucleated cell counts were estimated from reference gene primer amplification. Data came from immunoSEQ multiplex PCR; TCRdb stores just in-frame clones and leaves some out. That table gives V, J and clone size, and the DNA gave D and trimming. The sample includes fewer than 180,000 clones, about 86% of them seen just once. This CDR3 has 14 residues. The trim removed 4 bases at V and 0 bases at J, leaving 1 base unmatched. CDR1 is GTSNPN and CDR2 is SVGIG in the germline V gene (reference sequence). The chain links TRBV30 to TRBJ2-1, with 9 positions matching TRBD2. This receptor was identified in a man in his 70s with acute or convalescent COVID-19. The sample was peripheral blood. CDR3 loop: CAWISGSSYNEQFF. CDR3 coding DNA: TGTGCCTGGATTAGCGGGAGCTCCTACAATGAGCAGTTCTTC.